The 8 T cell receptor beta chains listed next were all sequenced from one sample in a study of PD-1 blockade in mismatch repair-deficient tumors. The table came from immunoSEQ multiplex PCR; TCRdb's copy has only in-frame clones and leaves some out. The sample records roughly 14,000 clones, about 85% being singletons. Specified time point: approximately eleven-day in vitro stimulation with candidate neoantigen peptide 4. These receptors are not linked to any known antigen. The source was cells cultured in vitro, collected from a patient treated with pembrolizumab. These receptors were taken from an adult with mismatch repair-deficient cancer.

This rearrangement joins TRBV27 to TRBJ2-7; D remains unclear. In germline, CDR1 is MNHEY, CDR2 SMNVEV (reference sequence). V lost 5 bases and J lost 6, with 17 bases in between. This CDR3 region has 14 residues. This CDR3 reads CASSPLVTVTEQYF. The CDR3 DNA reads as TGTGCCAGCAGTCCTCTTGTGACTGTGACCGAGCAGTACTTC.

This clone came up once. This chain connects TRBV6-1 to TRBJ2-3; 10 nucleotides match TRBD2. The CDR3 runs 15 residues. Per the germline V gene, CDR1 is MNHNS and CDR2 is SASEGT. The trim removed 0 bases at V and 4 bases at J, leaving 1 base unmatched. Here the CDR3 reads CASSEAAGGPDTQYF. CDR3 DNA sequence: TGTGCCAGCAGTGAAGCAGCGGGAGGGCCAGATACGCAGTATTTT.

J is TRBJ1-2 and V is TRBV11-2; the D gene is possibly TRBD1 (5 bases). Germline lookup yields CDR1 SGHAT and CDR2 FQNNGV. CDR3 size: 17 residues. V was trimmed by 5 bases and J by 3 bases, leaving 22 bases between them. CDR3 in amino acids: CASSNYPEGGEDYGYTF. In nucleotides, the CDR3 is TGTGCCAGCAGCAACTATCCCGAGGGAGGGGAGGACTATGGCTACACCTTC.

The chain carries TRBV19 and TRBJ2-7; possible D gene TRBD1, 6 bases. V lost 3 bases to trimming and J lost 4 bases, with 10 bases between them. Germline values: CDR1 LNHDA, CDR2 SQIVND (reference sequence). The CDR3 consists of 13 residues. The CDR3: CASSMGAPYEQYF. CDR3 bases: TGTGCCAGTAGTATGGGGGCCCCTTACGAGCAGTACTTC. Looking up the rest from reference TRBV19 and TRBJ2-7 gives the full variable domain: DGGITQSPKYLFRKEGQNVTLSCEQNLNHDAMYWYRQDPGQGLRLIYYSQIVNDFQKGDIAEGYSVSREKKESFPLTVTSAQKNPTAFYLCASSMGAPYEQYFGPGTRLTVT.

The chain employs TRBV30 and TRBJ1-1; D is uncertain. The ends were cut back, 1 base at V and 1 base at J, with 7 bases in the middle. This CDR3 is built from 13 residues. The germline V gene has CDR1 GTSNPN and CDR2 SVGIG (reference sequence). CDR3 DNA sequence: TGTGCCTGGAGTGCACTCAGGAACACTGAAGCTTTCTTT. This codes for CAWSALRNTEAFF.

This clone was observed once. The chain recombines TRBV10-1 with TRBJ2-7, with D perhaps matching TRBD1 (6 bases). This CDR3 spans 12 amino acids. Trimming removed 3 bases from V and 3 bases from J, with 6 bases in between. Germline CDR1 reads WNHNN; CDR2 reads SYGVQD (reference sequence). As DNA, the CDR3 is TGCGCCAGCAGTGACAGGGGCTACGAGCAGTACTTC. As protein: CASSDRGYEQYF.

The chain employs TRBV2 and TRBJ2-3; 16 positions match TRBD2. Germline CDR1 SNHLY, CDR2 FYNNEI. Losses at the gene ends were 5 bases for V and 2 bases for J; bases not matched to a gene: 4. The CDR3 consists of 17 residues. The chain's CDR3 is CASSPGLAGGTTDTQYF. Written as DNA, the CDR3 is TGTGCCAGCAGTCCGGGACTAGCGGGAGGGACCACAGATACGCAGTATTTT.

This chain uses TRBV5-1 with TRBJ1-2; D is uncertain. The germline V gene encodes CDR1 SGHRS and CDR2 YFSETQ. The CDR3 contains 14 residues. Trimming took off 4 bases at V and 2 bases at J, with 12 bases between the two ends. CDR3 nucleotides: TGCGCCAGCAGCCCTGAACCGTTCAACTATGGCTACACCTTC. This encodes CASSPEPFNYGYTF.